Below, one T cell receptor (beta chain) is given with its context. What it recognizes is unknown. Libraries were prepared by immunoSEQ multiplex PCR; TCRdb keeps only in-frame clonotypes and omits some of them. The table lists 170,000 or so clones, over 75% of them singletons, with around 3% in the top ten. This sample was included in a study of T cell responses to AZD1222 COVID-19 vaccine. Study-wide findings and caveats: Baseline testing showed seropositivity in only six or seven AZD1222 recipients. Spike-specific TCR breadth rose after two AZD1222 doses, and depth rose as well.

Germline V lookup: CDR1 SGHNT, CDR2 YYREEE (reference sequence). The CDR3 totals 15 residues. The V segment lost 4 bases and the J segment 8 bases; nucleotides outside the gene matches: 14. The V and J genes are TRBV5-4 and TRBJ1-2; 7 bases agree with TRBD1. This sequence was found in an adult in good health. Material: peripheral blood, obtained on day 0 of AZD1222 vaccination. The CDR3 sequence is CASSLQGGRGSGYTF. The CDR3 DNA reads TGTGCCAGCAGCCTCCAGGGGGGCCGAGGGTCCGGCTACACCTTC.